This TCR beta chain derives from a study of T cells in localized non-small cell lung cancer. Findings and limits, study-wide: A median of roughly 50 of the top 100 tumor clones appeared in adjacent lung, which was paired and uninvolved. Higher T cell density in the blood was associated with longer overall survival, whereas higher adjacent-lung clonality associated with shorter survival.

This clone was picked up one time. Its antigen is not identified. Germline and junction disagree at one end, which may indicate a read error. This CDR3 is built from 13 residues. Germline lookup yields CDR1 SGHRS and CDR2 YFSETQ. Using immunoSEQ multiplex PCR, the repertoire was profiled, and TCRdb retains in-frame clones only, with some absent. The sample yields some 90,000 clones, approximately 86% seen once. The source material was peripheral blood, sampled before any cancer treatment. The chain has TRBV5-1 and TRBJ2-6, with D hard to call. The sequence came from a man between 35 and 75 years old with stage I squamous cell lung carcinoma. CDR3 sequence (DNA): TGCGCCAGCAGTCCGGAGCGTTTCTGGGCCAAGGCTTTC. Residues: CASSPERFWAKAF.